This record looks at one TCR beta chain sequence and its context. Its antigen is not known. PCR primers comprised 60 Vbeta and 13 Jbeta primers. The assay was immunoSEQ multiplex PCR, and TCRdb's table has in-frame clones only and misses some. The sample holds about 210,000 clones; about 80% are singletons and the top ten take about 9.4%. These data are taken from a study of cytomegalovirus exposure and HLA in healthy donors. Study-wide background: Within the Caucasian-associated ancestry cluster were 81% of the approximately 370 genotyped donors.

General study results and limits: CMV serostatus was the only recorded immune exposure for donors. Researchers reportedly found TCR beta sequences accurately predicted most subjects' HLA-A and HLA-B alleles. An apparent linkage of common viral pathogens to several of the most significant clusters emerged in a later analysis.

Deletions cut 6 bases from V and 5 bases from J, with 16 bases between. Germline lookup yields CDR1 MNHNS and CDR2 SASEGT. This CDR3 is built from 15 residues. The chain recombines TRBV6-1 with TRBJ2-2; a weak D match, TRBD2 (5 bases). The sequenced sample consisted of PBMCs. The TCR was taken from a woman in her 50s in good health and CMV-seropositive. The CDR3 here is CASRGTGEATGELFF. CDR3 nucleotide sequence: TGTGCCAGCAGGGGTACCGGGGAAGCGACCGGGGAGCTGTTTTTT.